This TCR beta chain is drawn from a study of cytotoxic CD8 clonotypes in ibrutinib-treated CLL. Study in general: Patients attained some 24 partial and 2 complete responses; at median approximately 68 months, around 15 remained remitted while roughly 12 progressed. Study-wide findings and caveats: Progressing patients had sampling times that differed from those of sustained-remission patients.

Remarks on this clone: Its target is unknown.

Deep sequencing aimed at 1 in 200,000 to 1 in 1 million T cells' resolution. TCRdb's table, derived via immunoSEQ multiplex PCR, lists solely in-frame clones and lacks some. The sample records approximately 100,000 clones, more than 75% being singletons. From cryopreserved PBMCs came about 2 micrograms of genomic DNA used for TCR beta libraries. From germline, CDR1 is ENHRY and CDR2 SYGVKD. V lost 2 bases to trimming and J lost 4 bases; unmatched junction nucleotides: 4. The CDR3 totals 14 residues. The sequences come from PBMCs, collected after 12 months of ibrutinib treatment. The rearrangement links TRBV10-3 to TRBJ2-7; TRBD1 agrees at 8 bases. The source of this sequence is a human donor with chronic lymphocytic leukemia. CDR3 sequence reads: CAISEDWTGYEQYF. As DNA, the CDR3 is TGTGCCATCAGTGAGGATTGGACAGGGTACGAGCAGTACTTC.